Listed below are T cell receptor beta chains from one sample, sequenced in a study of cytomegalovirus exposure and HLA in healthy donors. Profiled with immunoSEQ multiplex PCR; TCRdb holds only in-frame clones, not every one. The profile shows about 330,000 clones, approximately 90% of them singletons. Sequenced sample: PBMCs. The origin of the receptors is a woman younger than 35 in good health and CMV-seronegative. Each CDR3 is given without its conserved first and last residue. Size is stated for part of the rows, as once, few or many counts, or as a class when the clone is expanded.

J gene: TRBJ1-2
V gene: TRBV29-1
clone size: -
CDR3 protein: SVDGQGAIVGYT

J gene: TRBJ2-1
V gene: TRBV2
clone size: -
CDR3 protein: ASSDRSDEQF

J gene: TRBJ2-1
V gene: TRBV27
clone size: -
CDR3 protein: ASSFGTENNEQF

J gene: TRBJ2-7
V gene: TRBV20-1
clone size: -
CDR3 protein: SARQGNAQY

J gene: TRBJ2-1
V gene: TRBV6-6
clone size: -
CDR3 protein: ASSYSSGEDNEQF

J gene: TRBJ2-7
V gene: TRBV28
clone size: -
CDR3 protein: ASSSTGQGTEQY

J gene: TRBJ2-5
V gene: TRBV18
clone size: -
CDR3 protein: ASSPTLAGGQETQY

J gene: TRBJ2-7
V gene: TRBV28
clone size: -
CDR3 protein: ASSGEGLAGPSYEQY

J gene: TRBJ2-5
V gene: TRBV25-1
clone size: -
CDR3 protein: ASSEYLGGETQY

J gene: TRBJ2-1
V gene: TRBV28
clone size: -
CDR3 protein: ASSLSGSNEQF

J gene: TRBJ2-7
V gene: TRBV7-6
clone size: -
CDR3 protein: ASRAGSSYEQY

J gene: TRBJ1-1
V gene: TRBV5-5
clone size: -
CDR3 protein: ASDRGDVLNTEAF

J gene: TRBJ1-5
V gene: TRBV6-1
clone size: -
CDR3 protein: ASSEAVGQGVQPQH

J gene: TRBJ1-5
V gene: TRBV2
clone size: -
CDR3 protein: ASSDSSNQPQH

J gene: TRBJ2-5
V gene: TRBV5-1
clone size: -
CDR3 protein: ASSFIPGQGETQY

J gene: TRBJ1-2
V gene: TRBV19
clone size: -
CDR3 protein: ASSSTGVGYGYT

J gene: TRBJ2-3
V gene: TRBV19
clone size: -
CDR3 protein: ASSTGLITQY

J gene: TRBJ1-1
V gene: TRBV5-6
clone size: once
CDR3 protein: ASSLGQGGTEAF

J gene: TRBJ2-1
V gene: TRBV18
clone size: -
CDR3 protein: ASSQSLAGANEQF

J gene: TRBJ1-2
V gene: TRBV27
clone size: -
CDR3 protein: ASSFSGMSYGYT

J gene: TRBJ2-7
V gene: TRBV5-4
clone size: -
CDR3 protein: ASSWTGAGDEQY

J gene: TRBJ2-5
V gene: TRBV10-3
clone size: -
CDR3 protein: AIGGREVETQY